Sequencing of this T cell receptor (beta chain) was carried out in a study of CD8 T cells in ankylosing spondylitis. In its sample, this clonotype was seen a few times. The target antigen is unknown. Generation of TCR beta libraries employed quantitative 5'-RACE incorporating molecular barcodes. Using its own MiXCR run on the 5' RACE reads, TCRdb lists one record per CDR3 protein. Of about 160,000 distinct CDR3 sequences in the sample, under 55% were seen once. Study-wide points: A motif in TCR beta, a set of roughly eight highly homologous variants, appeared characteristic of ankylosing spondylitis blood. Several of the motif variants were reported before in synovial fluid and blood from reactive arthritis.

Trimming took off 5 bases at V and 8 bases at J, with 24 bases between the two ends. The CDR3 length is 16 residues. Germline V gene lookup returns CDR1 PRHDT and CDR2 FYEKMQ (reference sequence). The V and J genes are TRBV13 and TRBJ1-2; a weak D match, TRBD1 (6 bases). The source of this sequence is a male donor with ankylosing spondylitis. Sequencing used synovial fluid, either unsorted or a sorted T cell fraction (not recorded which). CDR3 amino acids: CASSGGQPDPFIGYTF. CDR3 DNA sequence: TGTGCCAGCAGCGGGGGCCAACCTGACCCCTTCATAGGCTACACCTTC.